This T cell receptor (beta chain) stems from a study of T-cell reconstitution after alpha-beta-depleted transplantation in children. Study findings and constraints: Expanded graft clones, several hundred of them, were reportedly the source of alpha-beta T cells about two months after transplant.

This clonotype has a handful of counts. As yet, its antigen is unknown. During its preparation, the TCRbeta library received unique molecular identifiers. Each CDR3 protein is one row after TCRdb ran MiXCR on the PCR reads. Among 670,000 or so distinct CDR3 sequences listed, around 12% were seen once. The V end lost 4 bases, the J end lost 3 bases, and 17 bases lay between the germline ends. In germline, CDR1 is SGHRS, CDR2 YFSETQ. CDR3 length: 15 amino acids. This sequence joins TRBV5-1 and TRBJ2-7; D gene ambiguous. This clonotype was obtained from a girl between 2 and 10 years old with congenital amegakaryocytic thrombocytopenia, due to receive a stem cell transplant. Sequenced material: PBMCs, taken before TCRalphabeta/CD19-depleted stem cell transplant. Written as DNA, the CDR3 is TGCGCCAGCAGCCCCGGTGGCAGAGAGGACTACGAGCAGTACTTC. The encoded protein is CASSPGGREDYEQYF.